This passage covers 23 T cell receptor beta chains from one sample sequenced in a study of blood T cells in healthy people across ages (dated by TCRdb to between 2014 and 2017). Receptor libraries were prepared by 5' RACE. Sequencing took place on an Illumina HiSeq 2500. A second PCR of roughly 7 to 11 cycles was performed with a sample-barcoded 5' primer and a J-beta primer mix. TCRdb itself trimmed the public reads at Q25 with fastp, ran MiXCR and retained productive beta chains. One record per CDR3 amino acid sequence lists the most common genes and DNA. The sample table contains about 640,000 distinct CDR3 sequences; only one count was recorded for about 30% of them. Of the sample, about a sixth is held by the ten largest clones. Sequencing was performed on blood. The receptors stem from a woman of 80 years or more in good health.

This clonotype has a handful of counts. CDR3 region: CASGPTGGFDEAFF. The DNA for the CDR3 is TGTGCTAGTGGTCCCACGGGGGGGTTCGATGAAGCTTTCTTT. The chain uses TRBV12-5 and TRBJ1-1, with D possibly matching TRBD1 (5 bases). V was trimmed by 5 bases and J by 7 bases, leaving 17 bases between them. The CDR3 length is 14 residues. Germline CDR1 is LGHNT and CDR2 is FRNRAP.

A remark on this clonotype: A much larger clone sits a single nucleotide away, making a read error possible. The V and J genes are TRBV10-3 and TRBJ1-6, with 8 bases lining up with TRBD1. The CDR3 totals 14 residues. Germline values: CDR1 ENHRY, CDR2 SYGVKD. The DNA of the CDR3 is TGTGCCATCGGACAGGGAATTAGTAATTCACCCCCCCACTTT. Its protein is CAIGQGISNSPPHF.

This clonotype was counted a few times. V usage is TRBV30 and J usage is TRBJ2-7; D gene unclear. The CDR3 runs to 13 residues. CDR1 and CDR2 from the germline V gene are GTSNPN and SVGIG (reference sequence). Trimming left V 1 base short and J 4 bases short, with 11 bases between. The CDR3 bases are TGTGCCTGGAGTGCAGCCGGCGGATACGAGCAGTACTTC. This encodes CAWSAAGGYEQYF.

The rearrangement uses TRBV11-3 and TRBJ2-3; no clear D. V was cut by 3 bases and J by 2 bases, with 6 bases left in between. Germline CDR1 and CDR2: SGHNT and YENEEA. The CDR3 is made up of 13 amino acids. The DNA for the CDR3 is TGTGCCAGCAGCTTCGAAGCCACAGATACGCAGTATTTT. Residues: CASSFEATDTQYF.

This clonotype was observed at least ten times. The rearrangement uses TRBV6-6 and TRBJ2-7, with a weak D call TRBD1 (6 bases). Trimming took 7 bases from V and 1 from J, leaving 17 bases between them. CDR3 size: 15 residues. CDR1 is MNHNY and CDR2 is SVGAGI in the germline V gene (reference sequence). CDR3 amino acids: CASILLPDRSYEQYF. Written as DNA, the CDR3 is TGTGCCAGCATTTTACTCCCAGACAGGTCCTACGAGCAGTACTTC.

This clonotype was picked up a small number of times. The gene calls are TRBV7-2 and TRBJ2-1, with D hard to call. From germline, CDR1 is SGHTA and CDR2 FQGNSA. This CDR3 is built from 13 residues. Deletions cut 5 bases from V and 6 bases from J, with 11 bases between. CDR3 in amino acids: CASSVPGPNEQFF. The DNA for the CDR3 is TGTGCCAGCAGCGTACCGGGCCCCAATGAGCAGTTCTTC.

This clonotype was counted between two and nine times. The V gene is TRBV30, the J gene TRBJ2-1; 7 bases agree with TRBD2. This CDR3 comprises 13 residues. Looked up from germline, CDR1 is GTSNPN and CDR2 is SVGIG (reference sequence). V was pared by 0 bases and J by 9 bases, with 5 bases of the junction left unmatched. CDR3 in amino acids: CAWSVRGLGEQFF. As DNA, the CDR3 is TGTGCCTGGAGTGTACGAGGACTAGGTGAGCAGTTCTTC.

Concerning this clonotype: A much larger clone differs by one base, so this may be a read error. The chain uses TRBV6-4 and TRBJ2-5; 9 bases are shared with TRBD1. Germline CDR1 reads MRHNA; CDR2 reads SNTAGT. This CDR3 spans 15 amino acids. V lost 8 bases, J lost 11 bases, and 18 bases stayed unmatched. This chain's CDR3 is CASATTGGSRVEQYF. The CDR3 coding sequence is TGTGCCAGCGCAACGACAGGGGGTTCACGGGTTGAGCAGTACTTC.

The CDR3 reads CASSLGDIYSPLHF. CDR3 nucleotide sequence: TGTGCCAGCAGCTTAGGGGACATTTATTCACCCCTCCACTTT. The genes are TRBV7-9 and TRBJ1-6; D possibly corresponds to TRBD1 (6 bases). V was shortened by 1 base and J by 8 bases, with 9 bases between the two germline ends. Per the germline V gene, CDR1 is SEHNR and CDR2 is FQNEAQ (reference sequence). The CDR3 sequence is 14 residues long.

This clonotype was picked up many times. This sequence joins TRBV6-6 and TRBJ2-7; D unclear. V lost 10 bases, J lost 2 bases, and 12 bases lay in between. CDR1 and CDR2 (germline): MNHNY, SVGAGI (reference sequence). CDR3 size: 12 residues. The CDR3 DNA is TGTGCCACCCAGGACCGGACCTACGAGCAGTACTTC. It translates to CATQDRTYEQYF.

The rearrangement joins TRBV6-1 to TRBJ1-5; D is unclear. Trimming removed 6 bases at V and 0 bases at J, with 12 bases between. The germline CDR1 and CDR2 sequences are MNHNS and SASEGT. The CDR3 consists of 15 residues. The DNA of the CDR3 is TGTGCCAGCAGGTCGGTGGGGAATAGCAATCAGCCCCAGCATTTT. It encodes CASRSVGNSNQPQHF.

This chain links TRBV12-3 or TRBV12-4 with TRBJ1-5, with 8 bases identical to TRBD1. Losses at the gene ends were 6 bases for V and 7 bases for J; bases not matched to a gene: 8. The CDR3 has 14 residues. CDR3 amino acids: CASRPPGGGQPQHF. The CDR3 coding sequence is TGTGCCAGCAGACCTCCAGGGGGCGGACAGCCCCAGCATTTT.

The chain employs TRBV2 and TRBJ1-1; 7 nucleotides align to TRBD1. Losses at the gene ends were 8 bases for V and 0 bases for J; bases not matched to a gene: 12. The CDR3 length is 16 residues. Germline lookup yields CDR1 SNHLY and CDR2 FYNNEI. CDR3 nucleotides: TGTGCCAGCCCTGGACAGGCCGCCTCAATGAACACTGAAGCTTTCTTT. Its translation: CASPGQAASMNTEAFF.

This chain joins TRBV7-2 and TRBJ2-3; D is possibly TRBD2 (6 bases). Germline CDR1 is SGHTA and CDR2 is FQGNSA. The CDR3 length is 16 residues. With 5 bases removed from V and 4 bases from J, the gap between germline ends came to 19 bases. The CDR3 loop reads CASSPSRLVDPDTQYF. The CDR3 DNA reads as TGTGCCAGCAGCCCCAGCCGACTAGTGGATCCAGATACGCAGTATTTT.

This clonotype was recorded at least ten times. The chain links TRBV3-1 to TRBJ2-1; D possibly corresponds to TRBD2 (6 bases). Trimming removed 2 bases at V and 9 bases at J, with 23 bases between. Looked up from germline, CDR1 is LGHDT and CDR2 is YNNKEL (reference sequence). This CDR3 contains 17 residues. CDR3 sequence: CASSQFKSVGGASEQFF. The CDR3 coding sequence is TGTGCCAGCAGCCAATTCAAATCAGTGGGGGGAGCCAGTGAGCAGTTCTTC.

A word on this clonotype: A much larger clone lies a single base off, so this may be a read error. The chain carries TRBV5-1 and TRBJ2-6, with 9 nucleotides matching TRBD1. This CDR3 has 16 amino acids. Germline assignment: CDR1 SGHRS and CDR2 YFSETQ. CDR3: CASSWGDRAGANFLTF. As DNA, the CDR3 is TGCGCCAGCAGCTGGGGGGACAGGGCTGGGGCCAACTTCCTGACTTTC.

On this clonotype itself: The junction shows a germline mismatch at one end, possibly a read error. V is TRBV28 and J is TRBJ2-2; D is possibly TRBD1 or TRBD2 (6 bases each). This CDR3 contains 15 residues. Per the germline V gene, CDR1 is MDHEN and CDR2 is SYDVKM. As DNA, the CDR3 is TGTGCCAGCAGGCCCAGGGGACTGGGCGCCGGGGAGCGGTTTTTT. It is translated as CASRPRGLGAGERFF.

This clonotype has more than one count but fewer than ten. This may stem from a read error, because a much larger clone lies one nucleotide away. The chain carries TRBV2 and TRBJ2-1; D possibly corresponds to TRBD2 (5 bases). The CDR3 sequence is 15 residues long. Germline CDR1 SNHLY, CDR2 FYNNEI. The germline V and J ends were trimmed by 6 bases and 10 bases, with 22 bases remaining between them. The CDR3 DNA follows: TGTGCCAGCAGGACTACCGGGATCAGCTCCTACGAGCAGTTCTTC. This encodes CASRTTGISSYEQFF.

Remarks on this clonotype: Possible read error: a much larger clone is one base away. The chain carries TRBV18 and TRBJ2-1, with 8 bases that match TRBD2. Germline V gene data show CDR1 as KGHSH and CDR2 as LQKENI. This CDR3 comprises 17 residues. In DNA form, the CDR3 reads TGTGCCAGCTCACAGATTGCCGGCGAGCGGGGGTACAATCAGCAGTTCTTC. This sequence encodes CASSQIAGERGYNQQFF.

This clonotype came up many times. The chain recombines TRBV9 with TRBJ2-1; D ambiguous. Germline CDR1 is SGDLS and CDR2 is YYNGEE. V lost 0 bases to trimming and J lost 7 bases, with 8 bases between them. CDR3 length equals 13 residues. The CDR3 spells CASSVGLVNEQFF. The CDR3, as DNA: TGTGCCAGCAGCGTAGGATTGGTTAATGAGCAGTTCTTC.

V is TRBV3-1 and J is TRBJ1-2; 10 bases agree with TRBD1. CDR3 length: 15 amino acids. After removal of 0 bases from V and 5 bases from J, the junction contained 3 bases not matched to a gene. The germline gives CDR1 LGHDT, CDR2 YNNKEL (reference sequence). The CDR3 loop reads CASSQDDRGLYGYTF. In nucleotides, the CDR3 is TGTGCCAGCAGCCAAGATGACAGGGGGCTGTATGGCTACACCTTC.

This clonotype has a count of ten or more. The V call is TRBV20-1, the J call TRBJ1-4; D call uncertain. Per the germline V gene, CDR1 is DFQATT and CDR2 is SNEGSKA (reference sequence). The CDR3 has 16 residues. V was pared by 2 bases and J by 4 bases, with 17 bases between. The CDR3 loop reads CSARPASGISNEKLFF. Here the CDR3 DNA reads TGCAGTGCTAGACCCGCGTCGGGGATAAGTAATGAAAAACTGTTTTTT.

This chain connects TRBV6-1 to TRBJ2-2, with D maybe TRBD1 (6 bases). Trimming shortened V by 9 bases and J by 6 bases, and 14 bases separated the two germline ends. The CDR3 extends over 13 amino acids. Germline V CDR1 and CDR2: MNHNS, SASEGT. CDR3 sequence: CASYSPGAGELFF. CDR3 nucleotides: TGTGCCAGTTATTCGCCAGGGGCCGGGGAGCTGTTTTTT.